A single sample gave rise to the 3 T cell receptor beta chains below, sequenced in a study of OX40 agonist ivuxolimab in advanced cancers. Profiling relied on immunoSEQ multiplex PCR, and the TCRdb table lists in-frame clones only, not all of them. The sample consists of roughly 36,000 clones, roughly 84% of them appearing once. Sample: CD4+ or CD8+ T cells sorted from blood, taken in a trial of the OX40 agonist ivuxolimab. These receptors came from an adult with an advanced solid tumor such as melanoma, head and neck, liver or kidney cancer.

The chain employs TRBV29-1 and TRBJ2-7; tentative D call: TRBD1 (6 bases). From germline, CDR1 is SQVTM and CDR2 ANQGSEA. CDR3 length equals 13 residues. Trimming removed 4 bases at V and 5 bases at J, with 15 bases between. The DNA of the CDR3 is TGCAGCGTTGCAACGTGGCAGGGGAACGAGCAGTACTTC. Translation: CSVATWQGNEQYF.

This sequence joins TRBV7-2 and TRBJ1-6; possibly TRBD1 for D (5 bases). Trimming removed 4 bases from V and 10 bases from J, with 11 bases in between. The length of the CDR3 is 13 residues. CDR1 SGHTA and CDR2 FQGNSA come from the germline V gene. CDR3 sequence reads: CASSYGAASPLHF. CDR3 nucleotides: TGTGCCAGCAGCTACGGGGCAGCCTCACCCCTCCACTTT.

This chain links TRBV10-3 with TRBJ1-3, with TRBD1 identical over 9 bases. Germline CDR1 and CDR2: ENHRY and SYGVKD. There are 13 residues in the CDR3. With 9 bases clipped from V and 2 bases from J, the junction kept 2 bases outside the gene matches. CDR3 DNA: TGTGCCATGGGGACAGGGACTGGAAACACCATATATTTT. This translates into CAMGTGTGNTIYF.